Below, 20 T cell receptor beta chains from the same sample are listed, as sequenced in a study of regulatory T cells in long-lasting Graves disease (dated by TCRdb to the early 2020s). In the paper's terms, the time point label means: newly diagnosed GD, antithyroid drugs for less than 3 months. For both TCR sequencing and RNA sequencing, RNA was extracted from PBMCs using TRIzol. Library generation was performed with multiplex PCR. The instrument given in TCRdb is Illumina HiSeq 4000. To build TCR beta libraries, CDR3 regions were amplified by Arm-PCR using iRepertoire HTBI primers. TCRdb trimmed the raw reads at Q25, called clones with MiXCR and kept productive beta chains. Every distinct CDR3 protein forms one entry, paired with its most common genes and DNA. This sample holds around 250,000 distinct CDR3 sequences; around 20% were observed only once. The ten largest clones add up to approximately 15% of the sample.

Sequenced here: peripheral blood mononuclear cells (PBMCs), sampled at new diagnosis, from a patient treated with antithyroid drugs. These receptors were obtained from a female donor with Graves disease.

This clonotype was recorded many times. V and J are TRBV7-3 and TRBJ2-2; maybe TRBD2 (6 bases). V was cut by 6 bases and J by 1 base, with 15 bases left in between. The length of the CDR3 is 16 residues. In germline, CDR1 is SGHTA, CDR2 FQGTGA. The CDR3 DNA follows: TGTGCCAGCAGGGGTGGGGGGACCTTGAACACCGGGGAGCTGTTTTTT. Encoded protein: CASRGGGTLNTGELFF.

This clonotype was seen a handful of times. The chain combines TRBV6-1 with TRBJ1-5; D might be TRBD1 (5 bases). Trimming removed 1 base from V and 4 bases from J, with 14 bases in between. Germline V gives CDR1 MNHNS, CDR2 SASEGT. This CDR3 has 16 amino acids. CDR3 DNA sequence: TGTGCCAGCAGTGAAGGGGGCGGGAGGGTGAATCAGCCCCAGCATTTT. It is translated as CASSEGGGRVNQPQHF.

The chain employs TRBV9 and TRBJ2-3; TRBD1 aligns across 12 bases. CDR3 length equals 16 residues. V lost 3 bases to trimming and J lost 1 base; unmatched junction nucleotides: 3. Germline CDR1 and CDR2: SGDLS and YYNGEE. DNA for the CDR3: TGTGCCAGCAGCGCGGGACAGGGGGCCCGCACAGATACGCAGTATTTT. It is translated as CASSAGQGARTDTQYF.

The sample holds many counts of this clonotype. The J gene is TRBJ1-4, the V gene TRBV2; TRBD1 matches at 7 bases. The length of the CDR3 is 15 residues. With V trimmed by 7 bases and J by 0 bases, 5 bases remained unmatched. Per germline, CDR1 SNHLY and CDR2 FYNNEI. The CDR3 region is CASTMGQTTNEKLFF. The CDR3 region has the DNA TGTGCCAGCACCATGGGACAGACAACTAATGAAAAACTGTTTTTT.

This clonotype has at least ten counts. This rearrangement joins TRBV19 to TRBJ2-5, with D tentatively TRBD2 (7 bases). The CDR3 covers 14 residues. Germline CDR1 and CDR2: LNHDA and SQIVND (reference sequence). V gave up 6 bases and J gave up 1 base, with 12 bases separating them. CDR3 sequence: CASSGAGAQETQYF. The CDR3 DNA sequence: TGTGCCAGTAGCGGGGCGGGGGCCCAAGAGACCCAGTACTTC.

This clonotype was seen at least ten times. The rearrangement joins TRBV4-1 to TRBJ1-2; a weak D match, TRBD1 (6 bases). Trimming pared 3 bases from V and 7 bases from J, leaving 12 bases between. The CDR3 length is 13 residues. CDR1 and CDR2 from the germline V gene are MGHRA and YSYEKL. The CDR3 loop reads CASSHAGGSGYTF. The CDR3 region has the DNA TGCGCCAGCAGCCACGCCGGGGGCAGTGGCTACACCTTC.

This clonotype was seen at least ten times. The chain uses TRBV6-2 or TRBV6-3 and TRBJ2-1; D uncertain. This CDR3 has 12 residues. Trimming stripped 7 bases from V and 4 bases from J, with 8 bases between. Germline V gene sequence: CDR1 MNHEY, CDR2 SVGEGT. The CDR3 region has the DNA TGTGCCAGCAACGGTGGGTACAATGAGCAGTTCTTC. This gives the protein CASNGGYNEQFF.

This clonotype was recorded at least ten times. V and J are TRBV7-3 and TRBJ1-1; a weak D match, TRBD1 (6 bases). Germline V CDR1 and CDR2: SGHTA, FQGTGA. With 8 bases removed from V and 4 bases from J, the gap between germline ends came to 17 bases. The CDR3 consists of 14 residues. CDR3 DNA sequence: TGTGCCAGCCGAGCGAATGGACAGAGCACTGAAGCTTTCTTT. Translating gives CASRANGQSTEAFF. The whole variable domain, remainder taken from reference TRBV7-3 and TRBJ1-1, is GAGVSQTPSNKVTEKGKYVELRCDPISGHTALYWYRQSLGQGPEFLIYFQGTGAADDSGLPNDRFFAVRPEGSVSTLKIQRTERGDSAVYLCASRANGQSTEAFFGQGTRLTVV.

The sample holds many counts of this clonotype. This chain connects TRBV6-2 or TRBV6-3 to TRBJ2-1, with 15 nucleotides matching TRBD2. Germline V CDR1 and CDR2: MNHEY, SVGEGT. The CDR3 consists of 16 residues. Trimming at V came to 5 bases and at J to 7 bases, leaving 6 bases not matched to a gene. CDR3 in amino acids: CASSPWTSGRGNEQFF. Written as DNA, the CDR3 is TGTGCCAGCAGTCCCTGGACTAGCGGGAGGGGGAATGAGCAGTTCTTC.

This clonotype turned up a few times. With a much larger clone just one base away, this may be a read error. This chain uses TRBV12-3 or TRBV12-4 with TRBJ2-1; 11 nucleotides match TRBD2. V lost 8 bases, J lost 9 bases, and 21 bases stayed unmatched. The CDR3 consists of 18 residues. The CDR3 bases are TGTGCCAGCGGGACCTTAGCGGGAGGGCCTACGAAGGGGGGTGAGCAGTTCTTC. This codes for CASGTLAGGPTKGGEQFF.

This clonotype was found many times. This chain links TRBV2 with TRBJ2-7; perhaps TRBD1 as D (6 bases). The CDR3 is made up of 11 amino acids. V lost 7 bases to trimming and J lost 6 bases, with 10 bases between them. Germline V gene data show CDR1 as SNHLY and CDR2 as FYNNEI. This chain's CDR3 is CASTRQAEQYF. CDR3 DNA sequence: TGTGCCAGCACTCGACAGGCCGAGCAGTACTTC.

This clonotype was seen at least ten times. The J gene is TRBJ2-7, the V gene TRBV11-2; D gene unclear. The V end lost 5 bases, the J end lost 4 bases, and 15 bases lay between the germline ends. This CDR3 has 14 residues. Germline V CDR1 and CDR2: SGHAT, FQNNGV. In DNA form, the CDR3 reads TGTGCCAGCAGCATCTGGACGGATGATTACGAGCAGTACTTC. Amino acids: CASSIWTDDYEQYF.

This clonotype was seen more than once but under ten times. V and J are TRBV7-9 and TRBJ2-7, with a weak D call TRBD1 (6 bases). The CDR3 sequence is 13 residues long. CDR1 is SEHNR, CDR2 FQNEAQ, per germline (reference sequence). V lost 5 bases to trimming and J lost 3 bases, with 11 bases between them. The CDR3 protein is CASSPGTIYEQYF. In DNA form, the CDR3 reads TGTGCCAGCAGCCCCGGGACAATCTACGAGCAGTACTTC.

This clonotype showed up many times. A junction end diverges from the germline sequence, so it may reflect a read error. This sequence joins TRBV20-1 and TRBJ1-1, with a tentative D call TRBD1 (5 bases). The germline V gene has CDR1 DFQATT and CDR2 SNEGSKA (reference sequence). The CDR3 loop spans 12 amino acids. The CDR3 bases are TGCAGTGCTCGAGAGGGACCTACAGAAGCTTTCTTT. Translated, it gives CSAREGPTEAFF.

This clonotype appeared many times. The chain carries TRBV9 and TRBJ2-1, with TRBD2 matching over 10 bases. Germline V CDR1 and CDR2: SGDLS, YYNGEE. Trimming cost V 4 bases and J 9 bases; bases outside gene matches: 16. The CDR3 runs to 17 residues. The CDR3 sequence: CASSSVPSGRALVEQFF. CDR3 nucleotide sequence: TGTGCCAGCAGCTCGGTGCCCAGCGGGAGGGCCTTGGTTGAGCAGTTCTTC.

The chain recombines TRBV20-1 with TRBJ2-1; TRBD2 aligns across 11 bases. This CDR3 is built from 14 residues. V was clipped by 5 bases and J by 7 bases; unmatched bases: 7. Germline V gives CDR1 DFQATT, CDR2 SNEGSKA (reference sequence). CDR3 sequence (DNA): TGCAGTGCTGAGACTAGCGGGATGAGGAATGAGCAGTTCTTC. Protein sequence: CSAETSGMRNEQFF.

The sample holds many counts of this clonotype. CDR3 in DNA: TGTGCCAGCTCTCGCGTGGGGGGGAGATTCGATGAGCAGTTCTTC. It encodes CASSRVGGRFDEQFF. This chain joins TRBV6-2 or TRBV6-3 and TRBJ2-1; TRBD2 aligns across 7 bases. The trim removed 8 bases at V and 8 bases at J, leaving 15 bases unmatched. CDR3 length: 15 amino acids. The V gene's germline CDR1 is MNHEY and CDR2 SVGEGT.

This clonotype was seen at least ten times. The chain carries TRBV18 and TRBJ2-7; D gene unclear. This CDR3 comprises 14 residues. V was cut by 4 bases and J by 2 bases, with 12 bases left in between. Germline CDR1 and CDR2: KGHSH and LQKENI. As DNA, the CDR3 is TGTGCCAGCTCACTTACGACCGGAACCTACGAGCAGTACTTC. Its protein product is CASSLTTGTYEQYF.

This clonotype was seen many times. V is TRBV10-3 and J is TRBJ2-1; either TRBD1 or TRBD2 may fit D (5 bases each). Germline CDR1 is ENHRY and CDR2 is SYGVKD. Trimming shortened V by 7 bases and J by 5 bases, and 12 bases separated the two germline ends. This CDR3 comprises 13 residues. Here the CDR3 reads CAITGDEDNEQFF. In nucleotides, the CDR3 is TGTGCCATCACCGGGGACGAGGACAATGAGCAGTTCTTC.

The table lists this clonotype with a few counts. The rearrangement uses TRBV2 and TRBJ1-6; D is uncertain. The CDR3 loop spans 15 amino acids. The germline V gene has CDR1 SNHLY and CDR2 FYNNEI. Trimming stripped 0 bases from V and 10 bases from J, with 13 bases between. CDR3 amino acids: CASSEALAGQSPLHF. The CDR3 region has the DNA TGTGCCAGCAGTGAAGCGCTGGCAGGTCAATCACCCCTCCACTTT. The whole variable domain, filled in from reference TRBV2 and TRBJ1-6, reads EPEVTQTPSHQVTQMGQEVILRCVPISNHLYFYWYRQILGQKVEFLVSFYNNEISEKSEIFDDQFSVERPDGSNFTLKIRSTKLEDSAMYFCASSEALAGQSPLHFGNGTRLTVT.